The subject of this entry is one T cell receptor beta chain. Generated by immunoSEQ multiplex PCR, the TCRdb table keeps only in-frame clones and is missing some. The table shows 120,000 or so clones, with 85% to 95% occurring only once. This CDR3 has 13 amino acids. Germline V gene data show CDR1 as SQVTM and CDR2 as ANQGSEA. Trimming took 3 bases from V and 5 from J, leaving 14 bases between them. This sample was included in a study of control samples from healthy donors and cancer patients. This chain uses TRBV29-1 with TRBJ2-7; D may match TRBD1 or TRBD2 (5 bases each). Sequenced sample: PBMCs. The sequence was obtained from an elderly man with head and neck cancer. The CDR3 region has the DNA TGCAGCGTTGATAGTGGTCTGGGGGACGAGCAGTACTTC. It yields the protein CSVDSGLGDEQYF.